This T cell receptor (beta chain) was profiled in a study of beta chain features in type 1 diabetes. Study-wide results and limits: In every one of the four CD4+ subsets, TCRB CDR3s were moderately but significantly shorter in Type 1 diabetes patients. A potential influence of HLA type upon TCRB rearrangement remained unresolved herein.

For this clone: Its antigen is not known.

All of the isolated RNA was reverse transcribed, so expressed TCRB transcripts were sequenced. Sequencing used immunoSEQ multiplex PCR; TCRdb keeps in-frame clones, though not all of them. The repertoire holds about 160,000 clones, with 6.5% to 10% as singletons. This CDR3 contains 12 residues. The germline CDR1 and CDR2 sequences are SNHLY and FYNNEI. The V and J ends lost 8 bases and 6 bases respectively, with 13 bases between them. The J gene is TRBJ1-1, the V gene TRBV2, with a tentative D call TRBD1 (5 bases). The clonotype originates from a woman aged 18 to 35 with type 1 diabetes. Sequenced material: central memory CD4+ T cells from blood. The CDR3 nucleotides read TGTGCCAGCTCGTCCAGGGACTCTGAAGCTTTCTTT. Protein: CASSSRDSEAFF.